Following are 7 T cell receptor beta chains from one sample sequenced in a study of shared clonotypes between healthy human individuals. Measured with immunoSEQ multiplex PCR; TCRdb has only the in-frame clones, and not every one. The data hold about 2,500,000 clones, with around nine tenths observed a single time. Sequenced: naive CD4+ T cells sorted from blood. Subset here: CD45RA+ positively selected. Source of these receptors: a man aged 18 to 30 in good health.

The gene calls are TRBV30 and TRBJ1-1, with a tentative D call TRBD1 (6 bases). The CDR3 spans 13 residues. The germline V gene encodes CDR1 GTSNPN and CDR2 SVGIG (reference sequence). Trimming pared 5 bases from V and 2 bases from J, leaving 12 bases between. The CDR3 reads CAWGTFGNTEAFF. CDR3 DNA sequence: TGTGCCTGGGGGACATTCGGCAACACTGAAGCTTTCTTT.

This clone was seen a single time. The rearrangement uses TRBV19 and TRBJ2-7, with 7 bases fitting TRBD1. The CDR3 length is 14 residues. Germline CDR1 is LNHDA and CDR2 is SQIVND (reference sequence). After removal of 6 bases from V and 5 bases from J, the junction contained 10 bases not matched to a gene. The CDR3 coding sequence is TGTGCCAGTAGCCCAGACAGGGCACACCACGAGCAGTACTTC. It translates to CASSPDRAHHEQYF.

The chain uses TRBV9 and TRBJ2-2, with 9 bases matching TRBD1. The CDR3 has 17 residues. V was clipped by 0 bases and J by 3 bases; unmatched bases: 6. Germline V gene lookup returns CDR1 SGDLS and CDR2 YYNGEE. DNA of the CDR3: TGTGCCAGCAGCGTAGCCGGGGGACAGGGATACACCGGGGAGCTGTTTTTT. Its translation is CASSVAGGQGYTGELFF.

This chain links TRBV28 with TRBJ1-3, with TRBD1 as a possible D gene (6 bases). The CDR3 contains 15 residues. Per germline, CDR1 MDHEN and CDR2 SYDVKM. V dropped 6 bases and J dropped 1 base, with 13 bases sitting between them. CDR3 sequence: CASSLQGRSGNTIYF. The CDR3 nucleotides are TGTGCCAGCAGCTTACAGGGTAGATCTGGAAACACCATATATTTT.

The rearrangement links TRBV27 to TRBJ2-1, with 8 bases matching TRBD2. V trimming: 5 bases; J trimming: 0 bases; junction bases outside the gene matches: 6. Germline-derived CDR1 and CDR2 are MNHEY and SMNVEV (reference sequence). The CDR3 is 16 amino acids. CDR3 in amino acids: CASSPLAGSSYNEQFF. Here the CDR3 DNA reads TGTGCCAGCAGTCCTCTAGCGGGCAGCTCCTACAATGAGCAGTTCTTC.

The rearrangement uses TRBV30 and TRBJ2-1; D may correspond to TRBD1 or TRBD2 (6 bases each). V lost 2 bases, J lost 4 bases, and 12 bases lay in between. The CDR3 runs 14 residues. Per germline, CDR1 GTSNPN and CDR2 SVGIG (reference sequence). CDR3 residues: CAWSKGGLYNEQFF. The CDR3, as DNA: TGTGCCTGGAGTAAAGGGGGGCTTTACAATGAGCAGTTCTTC.

This clone was seen a few times. Other DNA sequences in this specimen translate into the identical CDR3. CDR3 nucleotides: TGTGCCAGCAGTTTAAGATATGGCTACACCTTC. Translated: CASSLRYGYTF. The chain joins TRBV28 to TRBJ1-2; D gene uncertain. This CDR3 region has 11 residues. V was clipped by 2 bases and J by 5 bases, with 3 bases between them. The germline gives CDR1 MDHEN, CDR2 SYDVKM.